Reported below is one T cell receptor (beta chain). As handled by the study authors: Quantification of nucleated cells was approximated via reference gene primer amplification. Assay: immunoSEQ multiplex PCR; the TCRdb copy retains only in-frame clones and omits some. V and J calls and clone size come straight from that table; D and trimming were deduced from the DNA. The table records some 250,000 clones, over 75% of them present only once. The data are from a study of blood T cell repertoires in COVID-19. Study as a whole: Collection of acute and convalescent COVID-19 samples took place in the United States, Italy and Spain. PBMCs, B-cell-depleted T cells, or T cells provided the cDNA or gDNA that made up the material.

V was pared by 1 base and J by 9 bases, with 25 bases between. The germline V gene has CDR1 LNHNV and CDR2 YYDKDF (reference sequence). CDR3 length: 18 residues. Sequencing was done on a sample of peripheral blood. The TCR was taken from a human donor in a cohort sampled during active COVID-19. This rearrangement joins TRBV15 to TRBJ1-5; D unresolved. The CDR3 region is CATSRVRAREGHIRPQHF. The CDR3 bases are TGTGCCACCAGCAGAGTAAGGGCGAGGGAAGGGCATATTCGGCCCCAGCATTTT.